Listed below are T cell receptor beta chains from one sample, sequenced in a study of cytomegalovirus exposure and HLA in healthy donors. Using immunoSEQ multiplex PCR, the repertoire was profiled, and TCRdb retains in-frame clones only, with some absent. In the table there are 150,000 to 200,000 clones, approximately 81% of which are singletons. The sequenced material came from PBMCs. Receptors originate from a male donor in good health and CMV-seronegative. Both conserved end residues are part of each CDR3. D genes are given only for firm matches. A row's size may be missing; if present it is once, few, many or a size class.

D,V,J,size,length,DNA,CDR3
TRBD2,TRBV6-6,TRBJ2-1,-,16,TGTGCCAGCAGTTCTTGGACTAGCGGCGGAAAGGGTGAGCAGTTCTTC,CASSSWTSGGKGEQFF
TRBD1,TRBV4-2,TRBJ1-4,few,17,TGTGCCAGCAGCCATCGTTTAACCGGGACAGGGGTTGGAAAACTGTTTTTT,CASSHRLTGTGVGKLFF
TRBD1,TRBV5-1,TRBJ1-5,few,15,TGCGCCAGCAGCTGGGGGACAGGGGCCAATCAGCCCCAGCATTTT,CASSWGTGANQPQHF
-,TRBV6-5,TRBJ1-2,-,12,TGTGCCAGCCATGCAGGCTTCTATGGCTACACCTTC,CASHAGFYGYTF
TRBD2,TRBV28,TRBJ2-7,-,14,TGTGCCAGCTTAACCGGGACTAGCATCTACGAGCAGTACTTC,CASLTGTSIYEQYF
-,TRBV5-1,TRBJ1-1,once,15,TGCGCCAGCATGAGAGCAGACACCATCAACACTGAAGCTTTCTTT,CASMRADTINTEAFF
TRBD2,TRBV2,TRBJ2-5,-,13,TGTGCCAGTGCCCGGGCGGGGGAAGAGACCCAGTACTTC,CASARAGEETQYF
TRBD1,TRBV19,TRBJ1-1,-,19,TGTGCCAGTAGTCCGAACCGAGGGACAGTATTCCCTATGAACACTGAAGCTTTCTTT,CASSPNRGTVFPMNTEAFF
-,TRBV18,TRBJ1-2,-,14,TGTGCCAGCTCACCTTTGCGACAGAACTATGGCTACACCTTC,CASSPLRQNYGYTF
-,TRBV7-9,TRBJ1-1,-,16,TGTGCCAGCAGCTTAGAGCGGGTGGGCGTGGATACTGAAGCTTTCTTT,CASSLERVGVDTEAFF
TRBD1,TRBV27,TRBJ1-1,-,15,TGTGCCAGCAGGTATTCCAGGGGGTGGGGGACTGAAGCTTTCTTT,CASRYSRGWGTEAFF
TRBD1,TRBV10-3,TRBJ1-5,-,16,TGTGCCATCAGTGAGTCGAGGACAGGGGACAATCAGCCCCAGCATTTT,CAISESRTGDNQPQHF
-,TRBV19,TRBJ2-7,once,12,TGTGCCAGTAGTCTGGCGGGGTACGAGCAGTACTTC,CASSLAGYEQYF
TRBD2,TRBV9,TRBJ2-2,-,16,TGTGCCAGCAGCGTTACCCAGGGACTAAACACCGGGGAGCTGTTTTTT,CASSVTQGLNTGELFF
-,TRBV6-1,TRBJ2-3,once,15,TGTGCCAGCCTGGGAGTGGGTAGTTTCGCCGATACGCAGTATTTT,CASLGVGSFADTQYF
TRBD1,TRBV27,TRBJ2-3,-,14,TGTGCCAGTCGAACAGGGGGCAAGACAGATACGCAGTATTTT,CASRTGGKTDTQYF
-,TRBV5-8,TRBJ1-2,-,11,TGTGCCAGCAGACTAACGGGGGGGCACACCTTC,CASRLTGGHTF
TRBD1,TRBV7-6,TRBJ2-5,-,13,TGTGCCAGCACCTCGGACAGGATAGAGACCCAGTACTTC,CASTSDRIETQYF
TRBD2,TRBV10-2,TRBJ2-7,-,13,TGCGCCAGCAGAGTAGCGGGAGTCAAAGAGCAGTACTTC,CASRVAGVKEQYF
TRBD1,TRBV12-5,TRBJ2-7,-,13,TGTGCTAGTGGTCGACAGGGGGCCTACGAGCAGTACTTC,CASGRQGAYEQYF
-,TRBV21-1,TRBJ2-1,-,13,TGTGCCAGCACCCGTGGCAGGGATGATGAGCAGTTCTTC,CASTRGRDDEQFF
-,TRBV19,TRBJ2-7,once,15,TGTGCCAGTAGTATTGTTCCCGAGGGGGCCTACGAGCAGTACTTC,CASSIVPEGAYEQYF
TRBD2,TRBV5-1,TRBJ2-7,-,15,TGCGCCAGCAGCTTGGGGGCGGGAGTAGCGTACGAGCAGTACTTC,CASSLGAGVAYEQYF
-,TRBV10-3,TRBJ1-1,-,15,TGTGCCATCAGTGATCGGGGTAGGGCGAGCACTGAAGCTTTCTTT,CAISDRGRASTEAFF